Listed here are 9 T cell receptor beta chains from one sample, sequenced in a study of cytomegalovirus exposure and HLA in healthy donors. PCR was performed using 60 Vbeta and 13 Jbeta primers. Sequencing was performed with immunoSEQ multiplex PCR; in TCRdb, only in-frame clones are kept and a portion is missing. This specimen shows roughly 190,000 clones; the ten leading clones hold 5.5% to 7.5%. Material: PBMCs. These receptors originate from a man aged 25 to 40 in good health and CMV-seronegative.

V gene TRBV19 combines with J gene TRBJ1-2; the D gene is possibly TRBD1 (5 bases). Trimming took off 5 bases at V and 5 bases at J, with 21 bases between the two ends. The CDR3 has 16 amino acids. Germline CDR1 reads LNHDA; CDR2 reads SQIVND (reference sequence). The CDR3 region is CASSSTAYTLEYGYTF. The CDR3 DNA reads TGTGCCAGTAGTTCGACAGCTTATACATTAGAATATGGCTACACCTTC.

V usage is TRBV28 and J usage is TRBJ2-7; TRBD2 matches at 9 bases. V was clipped by 7 bases and J by 1 base; unmatched bases: 14. The CDR3 is 17 residues long. From germline, CDR1 is MDHEN and CDR2 SYDVKM. The CDR3 nucleotides are TGTGCCAGCACTTTTAGATCAGGACTAGCGCCTTCCTACGAGCAGTACTTC. Protein sequence: CASTFRSGLAPSYEQYF.

This chain uses TRBV12-5 with TRBJ2-7; D perhaps matches TRBD2 (6 bases). V lost 7 bases, J lost 7 bases, and 17 bases lay in between. Per germline, CDR1 LGHNT and CDR2 FRNRAP. The CDR3 runs 13 residues. In DNA form, the CDR3 reads TGTGCTAGTGCGCAACGGGGGTCGGGTGAGCAGTACTTC. Amino acids: CASAQRGSGEQYF.

Turning to this clone: At the DNA level, this CDR3 is encoded by other sequences in the same sample as well. The chain carries TRBV5-6 and TRBJ2-7, with a possible D match to TRBD1 (5 bases). The ends were cut back, 0 bases at V and 3 bases at J, with 7 bases in the middle. CDR3 size: 13 residues. CDR1 SGHDT and CDR2 YYEEEE come from the germline V gene. The CDR3 region has the DNA TGTGCCAGCAGCTTGGGACAGAGCTACGAGCAGTACTTC. Translated: CASSLGQSYEQYF. The full variable domain, its missing parts supplied by reference TRBV5-6 and TRBJ2-7, is DAGVTQSPTHLIKTRGQQVTLRCSPKSGHDTVSWYQQALGQGPQFIFQYYEEEERQRGNFPDRFSGHQFPNYSSELNVNALLLGDSALYLCASSLGQSYEQYFGPGTRLTVT.

The gene calls are TRBV28 and TRBJ1-1; D might be TRBD1 (6 bases). V shed 8 bases and J shed 2 bases, with 9 bases lying between them. CDR1 and CDR2 from the germline V gene are MDHEN and SYDVKM. CDR3 length equals 12 residues. The chain's CDR3 is CASWTANTEAFF. CDR3 nucleotides: TGTGCCAGCTGGACAGCCAACACTGAAGCTTTCTTT. Full variable domain (outside the CDR3, taken from reference TRBV28 and TRBJ1-1): DVKVTQSSRYLVKRTGEKVFLECVQDMDHENMFWYRQDPGLGLRLIYFSYDVKMKEKGDIPEGYSVSREKKERFSLILESASTNQTSMYLCASWTANTEAFFGQGTRLTVV.

V and J are TRBV13 and TRBJ2-2; 8 bases agree with TRBD1. CDR3 length equals 16 residues. V gave up 4 bases and J gave up 4 bases; unmatched junction bases: 8. Germline values: CDR1 PRHDT, CDR2 FYEKMQ (reference sequence). Written as DNA, the CDR3 is TGTGCCAGCAGCTACGCCCCCAGGGGGCGCACCGGGGAGCTGTTTTTT. Protein product: CASSYAPRGRTGELFF.

The J gene is TRBJ2-7, the V gene TRBV6-5; D might be TRBD2 (5 bases). V was clipped by 4 bases and J by 6 bases, with 19 bases between them. In germline, CDR1 is MNHEY, CDR2 SVGAGI. The CDR3 length is 15 residues. The DNA of the CDR3 is TGTGCCAGCAGTTTCCAAGGACTGCCCCGGAGCGAGCAGTACTTC. Translated: CASSFQGLPRSEQYF.

V usage is TRBV12-5 and J usage is TRBJ2-1; D gene uncertain. Germline lookup yields CDR1 LGHNT and CDR2 FRNRAP. The CDR3 contains 14 residues. V lost 0 bases and J 6 bases, leaving 9 bases between the germline ends. Here the CDR3 reads CASGLVPGFNEQFF. CDR3 coding DNA: TGTGCTAGTGGTTTGGTACCCGGGTTCAATGAGCAGTTCTTC.

As DNA, the CDR3 is TGTGCCAGCAGCCCCCAGACGGGTGACTACAATGAGCAGTTCTTC. Translated: CASSPQTGDYNEQFF. This chain links TRBV6-1 with TRBJ2-1; D is undetermined. Trimming removed 6 bases from V and 3 bases from J, with 15 bases in between. The CDR3 contains 15 residues. Germline V gives CDR1 MNHNS, CDR2 SASEGT.